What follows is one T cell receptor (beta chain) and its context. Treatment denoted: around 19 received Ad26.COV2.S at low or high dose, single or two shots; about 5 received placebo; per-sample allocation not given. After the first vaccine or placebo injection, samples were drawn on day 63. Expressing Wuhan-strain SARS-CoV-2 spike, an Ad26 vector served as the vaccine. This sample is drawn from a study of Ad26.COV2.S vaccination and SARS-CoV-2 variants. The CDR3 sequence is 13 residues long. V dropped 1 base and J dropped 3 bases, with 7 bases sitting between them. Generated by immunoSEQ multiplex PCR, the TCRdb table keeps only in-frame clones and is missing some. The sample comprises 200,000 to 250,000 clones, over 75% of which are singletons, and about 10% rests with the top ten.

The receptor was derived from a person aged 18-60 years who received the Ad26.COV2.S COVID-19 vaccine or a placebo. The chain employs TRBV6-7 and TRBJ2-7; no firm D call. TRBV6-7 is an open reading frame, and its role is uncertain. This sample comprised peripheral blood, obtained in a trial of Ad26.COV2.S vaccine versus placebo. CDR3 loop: CASSYLVSYEQYF. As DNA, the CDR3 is TGTGCCAGCAGTTACTTGGTCAGCTACGAGCAGTACTTC.